This T cell receptor (beta chain) was sequenced during a study of CD8 T cells in ankylosing spondylitis. Findings and caveats of the study: Several highly homologous variants made up a TCR beta motif that seemed to typify ankylosing spondylitis blood. Disease-linked clones proved CD8+ and comparatively uncommon in peripheral blood.

CDR3 length equals 14 residues. The germline gives CDR1 DFQATT, CDR2 SNEGSKA (reference sequence). V shed 6 bases and J 6 bases; nucleotides not matched to a gene: 9. Each CDR3 protein is one row after TCRdb ran MiXCR on the 5' RACE reads. This sample yields 250,000 or so distinct CDR3 sequences, of which approximately 24% are seen a single time; more than 0.6% belongs to the top ten. This clonotype has ten or more counts. Its antigen remains unknown. The chain combines TRBV20-1 with TRBJ1-4; 8 bases align to TRBD1. Sequenced input: blood, either unsorted or a sorted T cell fraction (not recorded which). The clonotype comes from a male donor with ankylosing spondylitis or in good health (not recorded which). The CDR3 spells CSATVRGRDEKLFF. CDR3 DNA: TGCAGTGCAACCGTCAGGGGGCGCGATGAAAAACTGTTTTTT.